This is a list of T cell receptor beta chains from one sample in a study of cytomegalovirus exposure and HLA in healthy donors. The protocol was immunoSEQ multiplex PCR, while the TCRdb copy is restricted to in-frame clones and leaves out a portion. The table has more than 95,000 clones, over 9.5% seen once. Sequencing used PBMCs. These receptor sequences come from a young woman in good health and CMV-seropositive. The CDR3 runs from the conserved cysteine through the conserved F or W. D genes are given only for firm matches. Rows may omit the clone size; those that give it use once, few, many or a size class.

TRBV27	.	TRBJ1-2	TRBD1	TGTGCCAGCAGGGGACAGGGCTATGGCTACACCTTC	CASRGQGYGYTF
TRBV27	few	TRBJ1-1	.	TGTGCCAGCAGTTTAGAGGGGGTGAACACTGAAGCTTTCTTT	CASSLEGVNTEAFF
TRBV14	.	TRBJ2-7	TRBD1	TGTGCCAGCCAAAGGACAGGGGGTACCTACGAGCAGTACTTC	CASQRTGGTYEQYF
TRBV19	few	TRBJ2-2	.	TGTGCCAGTAGTTTTTCAGGGGGGACGAACACCGGGGAGCTGTTTTTT	CASSFSGGTNTGELFF
TRBV19	few	TRBJ1-2	.	TGTGCCAGTAATATTGTGGACATGGATACATATGGCTACACCTTC	CASNIVDMDTYGYTF
TRBV29-1	few	TRBJ2-1	.	TGCAGCGTTGAATGGAGGGACTTAAGCTCCTACAATGAGCAGTTCTTC	CSVEWRDLSSYNEQFF
TRBV7-6	few	TRBJ2-7	TRBD2	TGTGCCAGCAGCCCCGGTAGCGGGAGGTCCACCTACGAGCAGTACTTC	CASSPGSGRSTYEQYF
TRBV30	few	TRBJ1-5	.	TGTGCCTGGAGTGGACATCGCAATCAGCCCCAGCATTTT	CAWSGHRNQPQHF
TRBV6-6	few	TRBJ1-4	.	TGTGCCAGCAGTTTTTTCCCTCCCGGTGAAAAACTGTTTTTT	CASSFFPPGEKLFF
TRBV5-8	.	TRBJ2-3	TRBD1	TGTGCCAGCAGCTTAGGACAGGGGCGTAAAGATACGCAGTATTTT	CASSLGQGRKDTQYF
TRBV6-5	few	TRBJ1-2	.	TGTGCCAGCAGCTCAGGCTATGGCTACACCTTC	CASSSGYGYTF